Below are 15 T cell receptor beta chains sequenced from a single sample in a study of cytomegalovirus exposure and HLA in healthy donors. PCR was performed using 60 Vbeta and 13 Jbeta primers. The table came from immunoSEQ multiplex PCR; TCRdb's copy has only in-frame clones and leaves some out. The profile shows 99,000 or so clones, roughly 80% of them singletons. The sequencing input was PBMCs. The origin of the receptors is a man between 60 and 75 years old in good health and CMV-seropositive.

This rearrangement joins TRBV6-1 to TRBJ2-4, with D maybe TRBD1 (7 bases). The V gene's germline CDR1 is MNHNS and CDR2 SASEGT. The CDR3 length is 17 residues. Trimming cost V 2 bases and J 8 bases, with 22 bases left between them. The DNA of the CDR3 is TGTGCCAGCAGTGAAAGTCCCACCAGGGGGGCTAGGGACATTCAGTACTTC. Its translation is CASSESPTRGARDIQYF.

This clone was seen only a few times. V gene TRBV5-5 combines with J gene TRBJ1-5; D gene ambiguous. The CDR3 is 15 amino acids. The germline V and J ends were trimmed by 5 bases and 5 bases, with 17 bases remaining between them. Per the germline V gene, CDR1 is SGHKS and CDR2 is YYEKEE (reference sequence). CDR3 bases: TGTGCCAGCAGTTCCGGATTGTGGAGAGATCAGCCCCAGCATTTT. Amino acid sequence: CASSSGLWRDQPQHF.

V and J are TRBV6-6 and TRBJ1-2, with D perhaps TRBD1 (5 bases). Germline-derived CDR1 and CDR2 are MNHNY and SVGAGI (reference sequence). The length of the CDR3 is 16 residues. V shed 6 bases and J shed 0 bases, with 17 bases lying between them. The CDR3 DNA follows: TGTGCCAGCAGAGTAGCAATTTCGACAGCTAACTATGGCTACACCTTC. Protein sequence: CASRVAISTANYGYTF.

This clone was detected only a few times. This sequence joins TRBV9 and TRBJ2-4; 10 bases match TRBD2. V dropped 4 bases and J dropped 6; count of bases not matched to a gene: 7. The V gene's germline CDR1 is SGDLS and CDR2 YYNGEE. CDR3 size: 15 residues. CDR3 residues: CASSRPLAGANIQYF. CDR3 sequence (DNA): TGTGCCAGCAGCAGGCCGCTAGCGGGAGCAAACATTCAGTACTTC.

This chain joins TRBV7-2 and TRBJ2-7; D may be TRBD1 (5 bases). The V gene lost 3 bases and the J gene lost 0 bases, with 15 bases spanning the gap. Germline CDR1 is SGHTA and CDR2 is FQGNSA. The CDR3 runs 16 residues. The CDR3: CASSFYRSWGSYEQYF. Here the CDR3 DNA reads TGTGCCAGCAGCTTCTACAGGTCCTGGGGCTCCTACGAGCAGTACTTC.

This sequence joins TRBV5-4 and TRBJ1-2; the D gene is possibly TRBD1 (6 bases). CDR1 and CDR2 (germline): SGHNT, YYREEE (reference sequence). V dropped 6 bases and J dropped 11 bases, with 17 bases sitting between them. This CDR3 contains 12 residues. The CDR3 DNA is TGTGCCAGCAACTTATCTGGGGGCAGATACACCTTC. Its protein product is CASNLSGGRYTF.

This sequence joins TRBV19 and TRBJ2-7, with TRBD1 matching over 8 bases. V lost 1 base to trimming and J lost 3 bases; unmatched junction nucleotides: 5. Per the germline V gene, CDR1 is LNHDA and CDR2 is SQIVND (reference sequence). The CDR3 sequence is 15 residues long. The DNA for the CDR3 is TGTGCCAGTAGTATAGGGACAGGGTCTTACTACGAGCAGTACTTC. Translation gives CASSIGTGSYYEQYF.

This chain connects TRBV5-1 to TRBJ2-1, with TRBD2 identical over 8 bases. V was pared by 6 bases and J by 2 bases, with 7 bases of the junction left unmatched. Germline V gene lookup returns CDR1 SGHRS and CDR2 YFSETQ. This CDR3 comprises 15 residues. The CDR3 coding sequence is TGCGCCAGCACCCCCCTGGGACTAGCCTACAATGAGCAGTTCTTC. Translated: CASTPLGLAYNEQFF.

This rearrangement joins TRBV4-1 to TRBJ2-3; D is perhaps TRBD1 (6 bases). The CDR3 is 14 amino acids. Trimming removed 10 bases from V and 2 bases from J, with 16 bases in between. Germline lookup yields CDR1 MGHRA and CDR2 YSYEKL. The CDR3 nucleotides read TGCGCCACACGGGACACCGCTGTCACAGATACGCAGTATTTT. This codes for CATRDTAVTDTQYF.

This chain links TRBV9 with TRBJ2-1, with D tentatively TRBD2 (7 bases). Between the trimmed V and J ends, which lost 4 bases and 5 bases, there was a span of 13 bases. Germline lookup yields CDR1 SGDLS and CDR2 YYNGEE. The CDR3 contains 14 residues. CDR3: CASSTRGANNEQFF. The CDR3 DNA reads TGTGCCAGCAGCACTCGGGGGGCGAACAATGAGCAGTTCTTC. The entire variable domain, with the rest obtained from reference TRBV9 and TRBJ2-1, is as follows: DSGVTQTPKHLITATGQRVTLRCSPRSGDLSVYWYQQSLDQGLQFLIQYYNGEERAKGNILERFSAQQFPDLHSELNLSSLELGDSALYFCASSTRGANNEQFFGPGTRLTVL.

The chain employs TRBV30 and TRBJ2-7; weak D call: TRBD2 (6 bases). The V and J ends lost 2 bases and 2 bases respectively, with 10 bases between them. The CDR3 extends over 13 amino acids. The germline gives CDR1 GTSNPN, CDR2 SVGIG (reference sequence). CDR3 amino acids: CAWSKSGPYEQYF. The CDR3 nucleotides read TGTGCCTGGAGTAAGAGCGGGCCCTACGAGCAGTACTTC. The whole variable domain, filled in from reference TRBV30 and TRBJ2-7, reads SQTIHQWPATLVQPVGSPLSLECTVEGTSNPNLYWYRQAAGRGLQLLFYSVGIGQISSEVPQNLSASRPQDRQFILSSKKLLLSDSGFYLCAWSKSGPYEQYFGPGTRLTVT.

The chain combines TRBV6-1 with TRBJ2-5; D is perhaps TRBD2 (7 bases). The germline CDR1 and CDR2 sequences are MNHNS and SASEGT. The ends were cut back, 3 bases at V and 4 bases at J, with 15 bases in the middle. This CDR3 is built from 15 residues. The CDR3 nucleotides are TGTGCCAGCAGTGAGCCCCGCGGGGGCTCAGAGACCCAGTACTTC. Amino acids: CASSEPRGGSETQYF.

This clone was detected only once. The chain has TRBV9 and TRBJ2-4; a weak D match, TRBD1 (6 bases). This CDR3 contains 16 residues. V lost 3 bases to trimming and J lost 3 bases, with 16 bases between them. Germline CDR1 and CDR2: SGDLS and YYNGEE. Here the CDR3 reads CASSGGTKTSKNIQYF. The CDR3 DNA sequence: TGTGCCAGCAGCGGAGGGACAAAGACAAGCAAAAACATTCAGTACTTC.

The gene calls are TRBV5-1 and TRBJ1-2, with 8 bases lining up with TRBD1. Germline CDR1 is SGHRS and CDR2 is YFSETQ. V lost 1 base to trimming and J lost 5 bases; unmatched junction nucleotides: 7. The CDR3 contains 15 residues. CDR3 nucleotides: TGCGCCAGCAGCTTGATAGGGGACAGGACGTATGGCTACACCTTC. It yields the protein CASSLIGDRTYGYTF.

This chain joins TRBV5-1 and TRBJ2-5; TRBD2 is a possible D gene (5 bases). The CDR3 has 13 residues. In germline, CDR1 is SGHRS, CDR2 YFSETQ. The V and J ends lost 6 bases and 2 bases respectively, with 11 bases between them. The CDR3 DNA is TGCGCCAGCACCCGGGATCGGCAAGAGACCCAGTACTTC. Protein: CASTRDRQETQYF.